The sequence of this TCR beta chain was determined in a study of cytomegalovirus exposure and HLA in healthy donors. Findings and limits, study-wide: A link between a missense DCLRE1C variant and TCR beta V- and J-gene trimming emerged from a later analysis. An analysis done earlier found most TCR beta V segments productive about 87% or about 30% of the time. In a later analysis, CMV-associated beta chains were mostly HLA-associated, it appeared. Researchers reported in a later analysis that common viral pathogens appeared linked to several top clusters.

This clone was recorded once. The antigen is unknown. The germline V gene has CDR1 LNHDA and CDR2 SQIVND (reference sequence). The CDR3 covers 13 residues. Use of 60 Vbeta and 13 Jbeta primers characterized the PCR. Some clones are missing from TCRdb's copy, which holds only in-frame ones; the method was immunoSEQ multiplex PCR. The profile shows about 54,000 clones, 82% of them singletons. Sequenced material: PBMCs. This rearrangement joins TRBV19 to TRBJ1-3, with unresolved D. The TCR originated in a woman between 18 and 29 years old in good health and CMV-seronegative. CDR3 sequence reads: CAPTGGTGNTIYF. DNA for the CDR3: TGTGCGCCGACGGGAGGGACTGGAAACACCATATATTTT.